The rows below give T cell receptor beta chains drawn from one sample of a study of blood T cell repertoires in COVID-19. TCRdb's copy holds only in-frame clones and misses some; the assay was immunoSEQ multiplex PCR. The repertoire holds about 210,000 clones, with 92% as singletons. Sequencing was carried out using peripheral blood. The origin of the receptors is a man aged 30-40 years with acute or convalescent COVID-19. CDR3s include the opening cysteine and the closing phenylalanine or tryptophan. The D gene is left open where the match is weak. Not all rows give a size; the values are once, few, many and, for expanded clones, a class.

length,J,D,V,size,DNA,CDR3
12,TRBJ2-7,-,TRBV20-1,-,TGCAGTGCTAGTCCGGAGCTCTACGAGCAGTACTTC,CSASPELYEQYF
12,TRBJ2-1,-,TRBV7-8,-,TGTGCCAGCAGCTTGTCCGGTAATGAGCAGTTCTTC,CASSLSGNEQFF
14,TRBJ2-5,TRBD1,TRBV5-4,-,TGTGCCAGCAGCCGGGGACAGGACGTTGGGACCCAGTACTTC,CASSRGQDVGTQYF
16,TRBJ2-5,TRBD1,TRBV23-1,-,TGCGCCAGCAGTCCCCTCGCAGGGGGCTGTAGGGAGACCCAGTACTTC,CASSPLAGGCRETQYF
16,TRBJ1-2,TRBD1,TRBV25-1,-,TGTGCCAGCAGTGATTCCCCGGGACAGGGCTTTCGGGGCTACACCTTC,CASSDSPGQGFRGYTF
16,TRBJ1-4,-,TRBV6-1,-,TGTGCCAGCAGTGGGTCTCGGGGGGCAACTAATGAAAAACTGTTTTTT,CASSGSRGATNEKLFF
14,TRBJ1-1,TRBD1,TRBV3-1/TRBV3-2,-,TGTGCCAGCAGCCGGACAGGAGCGAACACTGAAGCTTTCTTT,CASSRTGANTEAFF
15,TRBJ1-2,-,TRBV5-1,-,TGCGCCAGCAGCGTCAGCAACAGTCTTAACTATGGCTACACCTTC,CASSVSNSLNYGYTF
15,TRBJ2-2,TRBD1,TRBV4-2,-,TGTGCCAGCAGACTTGGACAGGGACCTTCCGGGGAGCTGTTTTTT,CASRLGQGPSGELFF
15,TRBJ2-7,TRBD2,TRBV27,-,TGTGCCAGCAGTACCAGACTAGCGGCCCTCTACGAGCAGTACTTC,CASSTRLAALYEQYF
12,TRBJ1-1,-,TRBV6-5,once,TGTGCCAGCAGTTACAGGGGGAAGGAAGCTTTCTTT,CASSYRGKEAFF
17,TRBJ2-3,TRBD2,TRBV5-8,-,TGTGCCAGCAGCTTGGCCTCAATAGCGGGAGGCACAGATACGCAGTATTTT,CASSLASIAGGTDTQYF
12,TRBJ2-7,-,TRBV28,-,TGTGCCAGCCAGGGGACGGTCTACGAGCAGTACTTC,CASQGTVYEQYF
16,TRBJ1-3,-,TRBV10-3,-,TGTGCCATCAGTAGCAGACAGGCACTGTCTGGAAACACCATATATTTT,CAISSRQALSGNTIYF
14,TRBJ2-1,TRBD1,TRBV5-1,-,TGCGCCAGCAGCCAGGGACAGGAGATGAATGAGCAGTTCTTC,CASSQGQEMNEQFF
19,TRBJ2-1,TRBD2,TRBV27,-,TGTGCCAGCAGTCTAATCCTCTCTAGCGGGGGGCATGCCTACAATGAGCAGTTCTTC,CASSLILSSGGHAYNEQFF
14,TRBJ2-3,-,TRBV19,-,TGTGCCAGTAGTATAAGGGAGGCCCCAGATACGCAGTATTTT,CASSIREAPDTQYF
14,TRBJ2-7,-,TRBV6-6,few,TGTGCCAGCAGTTACTCTCCAGGGGCCGACGAGCAGTACTTC,CASSYSPGADEQYF
15,TRBJ1-4,-,TRBV7-9,-,TGTGCCAGCAGCTTGGAGAGGGTTCTTAATGAAAAACTGTTTTTT,CASSLERVLNEKLFF
13,TRBJ1-1,TRBD1,TRBV5-1,-,TGCGCCAGCAGCCTGACAGGGGCTGGTGAAGCTTTCTTT,CASSLTGAGEAFF
15,TRBJ1-2,-,TRBV14,-,TGTGCCAGCAGCCAAGATACGAGGGCTCGGAGTGGCTACACCTTC,CASSQDTRARSGYTF
17,TRBJ2-5,TRBD2,TRBV3-1/TRBV3-2,-,TGTGCCAGCAGCCAAGAACGGTCCGGACTAGCTTGGGAGACCCAGTACTTC,CASSQERSGLAWETQYF
17,TRBJ2-7,-,TRBV4-1,-,TGCGCCAGCAGCCAAGATCGTCGGCGGGGCAGCTCCTACGAGCAGTACTTC,CASSQDRRRGSSYEQYF
16,TRBJ1-5,TRBD1,TRBV28,-,TGTGCCAGCAGCCCGATGAGGGGGCGGGGGGTTCAGCCCCAGCATTTT,CASSPMRGRGVQPQHF
14,TRBJ2-7,TRBD2,TRBV18,-,TGTGCCAGCTCTAGGACTAGCGGTTCCTACGAGCAGTACTTC,CASSRTSGSYEQYF
16,TRBJ1-2,-,TRBV24-1,-,TGTGCCACCAGTGATCGGGGGTCCGGTCCCGGGAATGGCTACACCTTC,CATSDRGSGPGNGYTF
13,TRBJ1-1,TRBD1,TRBV5-5,-,TGTGCCAGCAGTTCGGGACAGCACACTGAAGCTTTCTTT,CASSSGQHTEAFF
12,TRBJ2-7,-,TRBV19,-,TGTGCCAGTAGTAACAGGGCCTACGAGCAGTACTTC,CASSNRAYEQYF
18,TRBJ1-5,TRBD1,TRBV28,-,TGTGCCAGCAGCCCATATAACACCGGGACAGGGGGATATCAGCCCCAGCATTTT,CASSPYNTGTGGYQPQHF
13,TRBJ1-3,TRBD1,TRBV12-3/TRBV12-4,-,TGTGCCAGCAGTTTGGACAGGGGGAACACCATATATTTT,CASSLDRGNTIYF
15,TRBJ2-7,TRBD1,TRBV28,-,TGTGCCAGCAGTGTCAGGGGGTCGGTATCTTACGAGCAGTACTTC,CASSVRGSVSYEQYF
14,TRBJ2-7,-,TRBV28,-,TGTGCCAGCACCGTTGGGGCCTCCAAAGGCGAGCAGTACTTC,CASTVGASKGEQYF
15,TRBJ2-7,-,TRBV6-6,-,TGTGCCAGCAGGGACGGGACTCAGAACCCCTACGAGCAGTACTTC,CASRDGTQNPYEQYF
13,TRBJ1-2,-,TRBV5-4,once,TGTGCCAGCTCCCCGGTGGGTTCTAGGGGCTACACCTTC,CASSPVGSRGYTF
15,TRBJ1-2,-,TRBV19,-,TGTGCCAGTAATCCACTGGACAGCTCTAACTATGGCTACACCTTC,CASNPLDSSNYGYTF
16,TRBJ2-3,TRBD2,TRBV11-2,-,TGTGCCAGCAGGCGGCCGGGACTAGCGGGAGGCGGCACGCAGTATTTT,CASRRPGLAGGGTQYF
14,TRBJ1-1,-,TRBV28,-,TGTGCCAGCAGTTTACATGGAGCGGGCACTGAAGCTTTCTTT,CASSLHGAGTEAFF
15,TRBJ2-1,-,TRBV28,-,TGTGCCAGCACCCAGAGCGGGTCCTCCTACAATGAGCAGTTCTTC,CASTQSGSSYNEQFF
14,TRBJ2-5,TRBD1,TRBV18,-,TGTGCCAGCTCACAATCCGGGACAGGAGAGACCCAGTACTTC,CASSQSGTGETQYF
14,TRBJ2-7,TRBD1,TRBV4-2,-,TGTGCCAGCAGCATACCGGGACAGGCCTACGAGCAGTACTTC,CASSIPGQAYEQYF
12,TRBJ1-2,-,TRBV3-1/TRBV3-2,few,TGTGCCAGCAGCCAAGAGCGGGATGGCTACACCTTC,CASSQERDGYTF
13,TRBJ2-3,TRBD2,TRBV7-3,-,TGTGCCAGCCAACGGGGGGGCACAGATACGCAGTATTTT,CASQRGGTDTQYF
14,TRBJ2-7,TRBD2,TRBV5-1,-,TGCGCCAGCAGCTTTAGCGGGACCACCTACGAGCAGTACTTC,CASSFSGTTYEQYF
13,TRBJ2-7,-,TRBV29-1,-,TGCAGCGTTGAAGGGGGCATTTCCTACGAGCAGTACTTC,CSVEGGISYEQYF
14,TRBJ2-1,TRBD2,TRBV7-9,-,TGTGCCAGCAGCTGGACTAGCGCATACAATGAGCAGTTCTTC,CASSWTSAYNEQFF
14,TRBJ2-7,-,TRBV11-2,few,TGTGCCAGCAGTACTGACAGTACCTCCTACGAGCAGTACTTC,CASSTDSTSYEQYF
14,TRBJ1-5,-,TRBV18,-,TGTGCCAGCTCACCAACGAGCGATAATCAGCCCCAGCATTTT,CASSPTSDNQPQHF